A single sample is the source of the 21 T cell receptor beta chains below, sequenced in a study of response to subunit inactivated influenza vaccine. TCRdb reprocessed the RT-PCR reads with MiXCR, giving one entry per CDR3 protein. The table has roughly 780,000 distinct CDR3 sequences, 15% to 20% seen once. The sample was PBMCs from blood, taken 5 days after vaccination. These receptors all stem from a man aged 45 to 65 who received an inactivated influenza vaccine.

This clonotype was seen at least ten times. The chain is built from TRBV9 and TRBJ2-7; D gene unclear. Trimming removed 4 bases from V and 0 bases from J, with 11 bases in between. CDR3 size: 14 residues. From germline, CDR1 is SGDLS and CDR2 YYNGEE. CDR3 protein: CASSLLDGSYEQYF. The CDR3 DNA reads TGTGCCAGCAGCCTTCTAGACGGCTCCTACGAGCAGTACTTC.

In its sample, this clonotype was seen a few times. The gene calls are TRBV7-9 and TRBJ2-1; 8 bases map to TRBD1. V lost 8 bases to trimming and J lost 2 bases; unmatched junction nucleotides: 5. The length of the CDR3 is 14 residues. Germline CDR1 is SEHNR and CDR2 is FQNEAQ (reference sequence). CDR3 amino acids: CASAGGFTYNEQFF. In nucleotides, the CDR3 is TGTGCCAGCGCAGGGGGCTTTACCTACAATGAGCAGTTCTTC.

This clonotype occurred a few times. The CDR3 region is CATSDLHGSGELFF. Here the CDR3 DNA reads TGTGCCACCAGTGATTTGCACGGGTCCGGGGAGCTGTTTTTT. The chain has TRBV24-1 and TRBJ2-2, with D uncertain. The CDR3 is 14 residues long. The V gene lost 0 bases and the J gene lost 6 bases, with 7 bases spanning the gap. Germline lookup yields CDR1 KGHDR and CDR2 SFDVKD.

The sample holds a few counts of this clonotype. The gene calls are TRBV7-2 and TRBJ2-4; 7 positions agree with TRBD1. The CDR3 contains 13 residues. V lost 1 base and J lost 8; bases outside the gene matches: 2. Germline CDR1 and CDR2: SGHTA and FQGNSA. CDR3 coding DNA: TGTGCCAGCAGCTTAGTACAGGGGCACATTCAGTACTTC. Residues: CASSLVQGHIQYF.

This clonotype was counted between two and nine times. The chain combines TRBV19 with TRBJ2-3; no firm D call. CDR1 LNHDA and CDR2 SQIVND come from the germline V gene (reference sequence). Trimming pared 7 bases from V and 0 bases from J, leaving 14 bases between. The CDR3 length is 15 residues. CDR3 sequence (DNA): TGTGCCAGTACCCACGCGGCAGGCAGCACAGATACGCAGTATTTT. This sequence encodes CASTHAAGSTDTQYF.

The table lists this clonotype with a few counts. The CDR3 DNA is TGCAGCGTATCTCGGACCGCGAACACCGGGGAGCTGTTTTTT. This gives the protein CSVSRTANTGELFF. This chain uses TRBV29-1 with TRBJ2-2; D call uncertain. The CDR3 runs 14 residues. Germline V CDR1 and CDR2: SQVTM, ANQGSEA. V shed 6 bases and J shed 0 bases, with 11 bases lying between them.

There are many counts of this clonotype. This rearrangement joins TRBV12-3 or TRBV12-4 to TRBJ1-2, with no clear D. The germline V and J ends were trimmed by 4 bases and 1 base, with 16 bases remaining between them. The CDR3 sequence is 16 residues long. The chain's CDR3 is CASSSRILMINYGYTF. In DNA form, the CDR3 reads TGTGCCAGCAGTTCCCGGATTTTAATGATTAACTATGGCTACACCTTC.

The chain is built from TRBV6-5 and TRBJ2-7; TRBD2 might be the D (6 bases). Trimming took off 0 bases at V and 2 bases at J, with 14 bases between the two ends. Germline CDR1 is MNHEY and CDR2 is SVGAGI. The CDR3 contains 16 residues. DNA for the CDR3: TGTGCCAGCAGTTACTCCCCGGGGGACGATCCCTACGAGCAGTACTTC. Amino acids: CASSYSPGDDPYEQYF.

This sequence joins TRBV12-3 or TRBV12-4 and TRBJ2-1; D possibly corresponds to TRBD2 (5 bases). The CDR3 spans 14 residues. Trimming left V 6 bases short and J 9 bases short, with 18 bases between. The CDR3 nucleotides are TGTGCCAGCAGCACTGGCGGGCCCTTTTCTGAGCAGTTCTTC. Amino acid sequence: CASSTGGPFSEQFF.

This clonotype showed up just a few times. A much larger clone lies a single base off, so this may be a read error. J is TRBJ2-5 and V is TRBV20-1; D unresolved. The germline gives CDR1 DFQATT, CDR2 SNEGSKA (reference sequence). The CDR3 consists of 10 residues. Deletions cut 5 bases from V and 0 bases from J, with 1 base between. As DNA, the CDR3 is TGCAGTGCTCACCAAGAGACCCAGTACTTC. It specifies CSAHQETQYF.

Remarks on this clonotype: With a much larger clone just one base away, this may be a read error. This chain links TRBV5-1 with TRBJ2-7, with TRBD1 identical over 9 bases. Germline V lookup: CDR1 SGHRS, CDR2 YFSETQ. This CDR3 is 14 amino acids long. The CDR3 region is CASSLWDRAYEQNF. For the CDR3, the DNA is TGCGCCAGCAGCTTGTGGGACAGGGCCTACGAGCAGAACTTC.

Many counts were recorded for this clonotype. The V call is TRBV20-1, the J call TRBJ1-2; perhaps TRBD1 as D (5 bases). CDR1 is DFQATT, CDR2 SNEGSKA, per germline (reference sequence). Trimming stripped 5 bases from V and 4 bases from J, with 14 bases between. There are 13 residues in the CDR3. The CDR3 sequence is CSAPHGAGYGYTF. For the CDR3, the DNA is TGCAGTGCTCCCCATGGGGCGGGCTATGGCTACACCTTC.

The gene calls are TRBV10-3 and TRBJ1-1; D might be TRBD1 (6 bases). Germline V gene sequence: CDR1 ENHRY, CDR2 SYGVKD. Trimming removed 10 bases at V and 4 bases at J, with 16 bases between. The length of the CDR3 is 13 residues. Here the CDR3 DNA reads TGTGCCAGCGCCAGGGGATGGGTCACTGAAGCTTTCTTT. As protein: CASARGWVTEAFF.

This clonotype was observed a few times. This chain uses TRBV25-1 with TRBJ1-1; 8 nucleotides line up with TRBD1. V shed 4 bases and J 4 bases; nucleotides not matched to a gene: 8. Per germline, CDR1 MGHDK and CDR2 SYGVNS. The CDR3 loop spans 15 amino acids. The CDR3: CASSGRSGGITEAFF. CDR3 nucleotides: TGTGCCAGCAGTGGACGGTCAGGGGGCATCACTGAAGCTTTCTTT. Based on the CDR3 plus reference TRBV25-1 and TRBJ1-1, the full variable domain is EADIYQTPRYLVIGTGKKITLECSQTMGHDKMYWYQQDPGMELHLIHYSYGVNSTEKGDLSSESTVSRIRTEHFPLTLESARPSHTSQYLCASSGRSGGITEAFFGQGTRLTVV.

Many counts were recorded for this clonotype. The rearrangement joins TRBV12-3 or TRBV12-4 to TRBJ1-3, with a possible D match to TRBD1 (5 bases). Trimming cost V 6 bases and J 4 bases, with 10 bases left between them. CDR3 size: 13 residues. The CDR3 region is CASSQGQGNTIYF. CDR3 bases: TGTGCCAGCAGCCAAGGACAAGGAAACACCATATATTTT.

V and J are TRBV6-1 and TRBJ1-5; 8 nucleotides align to TRBD1. Germline V gene sequence: CDR1 MNHNS, CDR2 SASEGT. CDR3 size: 15 residues. V lost 7 bases to trimming and J lost 6 bases; unmatched junction nucleotides: 11. Here the CDR3 DNA reads TGTGCCAGCACCAAAAATCAGGGGGCTCGTCAGCCCCAGCATTTT. Amino acid sequence: CASTKNQGARQPQHF.

The chain joins TRBV29-1 to TRBJ2-1; 8 bases fit TRBD2. CDR1 and CDR2 from the germline V gene are SQVTM and ANQGSEA. This CDR3 contains 15 residues. V lost 0 bases, J lost 6 bases, and 7 bases stayed unmatched. The CDR3 region has the DNA TGCAGCGTTGAAGATCCGGTAGCGGGGAGCAATGAGCAGTTCTTC. This translates into CSVEDPVAGSNEQFF.

This clonotype has a handful of counts. The chain has TRBV6-5 and TRBJ1-4; 9 nucleotides match TRBD1. Unmatched junction bases numbered 2, after V lost 0 bases and J lost 9 bases. Germline assignment: CDR1 MNHEY and CDR2 SVGAGI. The CDR3 contains 14 residues. Here the CDR3 reads CASSYSGQGQKLFF. The CDR3 bases are TGTGCCAGCAGTTACTCGGGACAGGGTCAAAAACTGTTTTTT.

The rearrangement joins TRBV12-3 or TRBV12-4 to TRBJ1-5; D not resolved. The CDR3 contains 14 residues. V was trimmed by 6 bases and J by 7 bases, leaving 16 bases between them. CDR3 coding DNA: TGTGCCAGCAGGGACCGACGGAACAAACAGCCCCAGCATTTT. Protein product: CASRDRRNKQPQHF.

The sample holds a few counts of this clonotype. The gene calls are TRBV20-1 and TRBJ2-1; 9 nucleotides align to TRBD1. Unmatched junction bases numbered 11, after V lost 4 bases and J lost 16 bases. The length of the CDR3 is 12 residues. CDR1 and CDR2 from the germline V gene are DFQATT and SNEGSKA (reference sequence). This chain's CDR3 is CSATLPGQGRFF. Written as DNA, the CDR3 is TGCAGTGCTACTTTACCGGGACAGGGACGATTCTTC.

The chain uses TRBV24-1 and TRBJ1-1; 7 bases agree with TRBD1. The CDR3 runs to 13 residues. Looked up from germline, CDR1 is KGHDR and CDR2 is SFDVKD. With 10 bases clipped from V and 3 bases from J, the junction kept 7 bases outside the gene matches. The CDR3 reads CATTGDGDTEAFF. DNA for the CDR3: TGTGCCACAACAGGGGACGGGGACACTGAAGCTTTCTTT.